The 28 T cell receptor beta chains given below trace back to one sample, sequenced in a study of blood T cells in healthy people across ages. PCR was performed a second time for about 7 to 11 cycles using a sample-barcoded 5' primer and a J-beta primer mix. From the 5' RACE reads, TCRdb called clonotypes with MiXCR, one entry per CDR3 protein. Here the sample spans 870,000 or so distinct CDR3 sequences, about 28% being singletons. Sequencing was performed on blood. These receptors all stem from an elderly woman in good health.

This rearrangement joins TRBV20-1 to TRBJ1-5, with D perhaps TRBD1 (5 bases). V was cut by 3 bases and J by 9 bases, with 18 bases left in between. The CDR3 is 14 amino acids. Germline loops: CDR1 DFQATT, CDR2 SNEGSKA (reference sequence). CDR3 in amino acids: CSASFGQGVRPQHF. The DNA for the CDR3 is TGCAGTGCTAGTTTCGGGCAGGGAGTTCGGCCCCAGCATTTT.

The rearrangement links TRBV5-6 to TRBJ2-3; D remains unclear. The CDR3 covers 14 residues. The V and J ends lost 3 bases and 0 bases respectively, with 8 bases between them. Germline CDR1 and CDR2: SGHDT and YYEEEE. CDR3 nucleotides: TGTGCCAGCAGCTCCCCTTCCAGCACAGATACGCAGTATTTT. Its translation: CASSSPSSTDTQYF.

This clonotype was recorded a few times. This may come from a read error, since a much larger clone is one base off. V is TRBV5-6 and J is TRBJ1-2; no reliable D call. CDR1 is SGHDT and CDR2 is YYEEEE in the germline V gene. The CDR3 totals 14 residues. The CDR3 nucleotides are TGTACCAGCAGCTTGACGGGGAACCTCTATGGCTACACCTTC. Amino acids: CTSSLTGNLYGYTF. Using reference TRBV5-6 and TRBJ1-2 for the parts outside the CDR3, the full variable domain is DAGVTQSPTHLIKTRGQQVTLRCSPKSGHDTVSWYQQALGQGPQFIFQYYEEEERQRGNFPDRFSGHQFPNYSSELNVNALLLGDSALYLCTSSLTGNLYGYTFGSGTRLTVV.

This clonotype has at least ten counts. The rearrangement links TRBV20-1 to TRBJ2-3; 10 bases are a match to TRBD1. The CDR3 extends over 16 amino acids. Germline loops: CDR1 DFQATT, CDR2 SNEGSKA (reference sequence). With V trimmed by 6 bases and J by 4 bases, 13 bases remained unmatched. The CDR3 loop reads CSAKRGGQGFSDTQYF. CDR3 DNA: TGCAGTGCGAAGAGGGGGGGACAGGGGTTTTCAGATACGCAGTATTTT.

The rearrangement uses TRBV2 and TRBJ1-2; 7 bases are a match to TRBD1. Germline loops: CDR1 SNHLY, CDR2 FYNNEI. CDR3 length: 10 amino acids. The V and J ends lost 6 bases and 10 bases, in that order; junction bases with no gene match: 2. CDR3 bases: TGTGCCAGCAGCGGGACAGACTACACCTTC. This sequence encodes CASSGTDYTF.

In its sample, this clonotype was seen a few times. This rearrangement joins TRBV10-3 to TRBJ1-1, with no clear D. The CDR3 spans 10 residues. V shed 10 bases and J shed 3 bases, with 6 bases lying between them. CDR1 and CDR2 from the germline V gene are ENHRY and SYGVKD. The CDR3 DNA follows: TGTGCCACCCGGGACACTGAAGCTTTCTTT. It is translated as CATRDTEAFF.

This clonotype was detected ten times or more. V gene TRBV27 combines with J gene TRBJ1-2, with 7 bases identical to TRBD1. CDR3 length equals 12 residues. V lost 3 bases to trimming and J lost 8 bases; unmatched junction nucleotides: 3. Per the germline V gene, CDR1 is MNHEY and CDR2 is SMNVEV (reference sequence). DNA for the CDR3: TGTGCCAGCAGTTTCCAGGGGGTAGGCTACACCTTC. Its translation: CASSFQGVGYTF.

This clonotype was seen repeatedly, ten times or more. V is TRBV19 and J is TRBJ1-2; TRBD1 matches at 7 bases. This CDR3 spans 13 amino acids. The germline CDR1 and CDR2 sequences are LNHDA and SQIVND (reference sequence). V lost 7 bases, J lost 4 bases, and 6 bases stayed unmatched. The CDR3: CASNTGTVYGYTF. In DNA form, the CDR3 reads TGTGCCAGTAATACCGGGACAGTCTATGGCTACACCTTC.

Points on this clonotype: A read error may produce the germline difference seen at one junction end. In nucleotides, the CDR3 is TGTGCCAGCAACTTATCGGGCGGGTACTCCTACAATGAGCAGTACTTC. Protein: CASNLSGGYSYNEQYF. J is TRBJ2-1 and V is TRBV7-9; D possibly corresponds to TRBD2 (5 bases). The J call could be wrong; TRBJ2-7 is a better fit for the DNA end. The germline V gene encodes CDR1 SEHNR and CDR2 FQNEAQ (reference sequence). The CDR3 consists of 16 residues.

About this clonotype itself: Since a much larger clone is just one base distant, this may be a read error. Since no conserved phenylalanine or tryptophan closes the CDR3, a read error is the likely cause. The DNA is omitted, as the CDR3 cannot be located on it reliably, and the CDR3 follows TCRdb's listing. The chain couples TRBV21-1 to TRBJ1-5. TRBV21-1 is marked as a pseudogene. The CDR3 is made up of 14 amino acids, end residues included. CDR3 in amino acids: CASKGKRNNQPQHV.

This clonotype has only a few counts. The chain carries TRBV20-1 and TRBJ1-5; TRBD1 is a possible D gene (6 bases). Germline V gene lookup returns CDR1 DFQATT and CDR2 SNEGSKA (reference sequence). The CDR3 contains 16 residues. Trimming pared 0 bases from V and 0 bases from J, leaving 12 bases between. This CDR3 reads CSARETGPYSNQPQHF. Written as DNA, the CDR3 is TGCAGTGCTAGAGAAACAGGGCCATATAGCAATCAGCCCCAGCATTTT.

This CDR3 is CASSVGVRKKLFF. The CDR3 coding sequence is TGTGCCAGCAGCGTGGGGGTCCGGAAAAAACTGTTTTTT. The chain joins TRBV11-2 to TRBJ1-4, with D perhaps TRBD1 (5 bases). The CDR3 totals 13 residues. V was pared by 5 bases and J by 9 bases, with 13 bases between. Looked up from germline, CDR1 is SGHAT and CDR2 is FQNNGV.

Note on this clonotype: A much larger clone lies one base from this, so it may be a read error. The CDR3 sequence: CAGSQLQGTDTQYF. As DNA, the CDR3 is TGTGCCGGCAGCCAACTCCAGGGCACAGATACGCAGTATTTT. The rearrangement joins TRBV3-1 to TRBJ2-3; D unresolved. Germline V gene sequence: CDR1 LGHDT, CDR2 YNNKEL (reference sequence). There are 14 residues in the CDR3.

The rearrangement uses TRBV12-3 or TRBV12-4 and TRBJ1-3, with D uncertain. V lost 5 bases and J 1 base, leaving 9 bases between the germline ends. CDR3 length equals 14 residues. The CDR3 DNA is TGTGCCAGCAGTGCGACCGGTTCTGGAAACACCATATATTTT. Encoded protein: CASSATGSGNTIYF.

This clonotype was observed a handful of times. The CDR3 loop is CATSDLRSRPVGNEQFF. CDR3 sequence (DNA): TGTGCCACCAGTGATTTGCGGAGCCGGCCAGTTGGCAATGAGCAGTTCTTC. This chain uses TRBV24-1 with TRBJ2-1; D ambiguous. The CDR3 runs to 17 residues. The germline V gene has CDR1 KGHDR and CDR2 SFDVKD. V lost 0 bases to trimming and J lost 6 bases, with 17 bases between them.

This clonotype occurred many times. This rearrangement joins TRBV3-1 to TRBJ1-2; D is unclear. The CDR3 has 15 amino acids. Trimming took off 3 bases at V and 3 bases at J, with 14 bases between the two ends. In germline, CDR1 is LGHDT, CDR2 YNNKEL (reference sequence). The CDR3: CASSQGAGSYYGYTF. As DNA, the CDR3 is TGTGCCAGCAGCCAGGGCGCGGGATCTTACTATGGCTACACCTTC.

There are a few counts of this clonotype. The V gene is TRBV30, the J gene TRBJ2-5; 7 nucleotides agree with TRBD1. V gave up 6 bases and J gave up 4 bases; unmatched junction bases: 8. The CDR3 extends over 13 amino acids. Germline V lookup: CDR1 GTSNPN, CDR2 SVGIG (reference sequence). Here the CDR3 DNA reads TGTGCCTGCTGGGACAGAGTAGGAGAGACCCAGTACTTC. Its translation is CACWDRVGETQYF.

This clonotype was found many times. The genes are TRBV15 and TRBJ2-3; 10 bases match TRBD1. Germline CDR1 is LNHNV and CDR2 is YYDKDF (reference sequence). The trim removed 2 bases at V and 3 bases at J, leaving 8 bases unmatched. CDR3 size: 17 residues. The CDR3 coding sequence is TGTGCCACCAGCAGATCAGGAGGACAGGGGGGTACAGATACGCAGTATTTT. Translating gives CATSRSGGQGGTDTQYF. The full variable domain, with the rest looked up from reference TRBV15 and TRBJ2-3, is DAMVIQNPRYQVTQFGKPVTLSCSQTLNHNVMYWYQQKSSQAPKLLFHYYDKDFNNEADTPDNFQSRRPNTSFCFLDIRSPGLGDTAMYLCATSRSGGQGGTDTQYFGPGTRLTVL.

For this clonotype: A much larger clone lies a single base off, so this may be a read error. The chain is built from TRBV7-2 and TRBJ2-1; possibly TRBD1 for D (5 bases). The ends were cut back, 4 bases at V and 13 bases at J, with 20 bases in the middle. This CDR3 spans 14 amino acids. Germline lookup yields CDR1 SGHTA and CDR2 FQGNSA. The CDR3 bases are TGTGCCAGCAGCTCTCTGACAGTCCAAGAGACCCAGTTCTTC. Amino acid sequence: CASSSLTVQETQFF.

This clonotype was counted many times. The chain links TRBV5-1 to TRBJ2-5, with no clear D. Germline V gives CDR1 SGHRS, CDR2 YFSETQ. The CDR3 sequence is 14 residues long. The V end lost 0 bases, the J end lost 5 bases, and 11 bases lay between the germline ends. CDR3 residues: CASSLDRREETQYF. The CDR3 region has the DNA TGCGCCAGCAGCTTGGACCGGCGCGAGGAGACCCAGTACTTC.

This clonotype occurred a few times. This chain links TRBV29-1 with TRBJ1-1, with D possibly TRBD1 on 6 matching bases. The CDR3 contains 11 residues. The V gene's germline CDR1 is SQVTM and CDR2 ANQGSEA. Trimming removed 6 bases at V and 4 bases at J, with 9 bases between. In DNA, the CDR3 is TGCAGCGTGAAACAGGGCACTGAAGCTTTCTTT. The encoded protein is CSVKQGTEAFF.

V and J are TRBV20-1 and TRBJ2-5; the D gene is possibly TRBD1 (5 bases). Germline values: CDR1 DFQATT, CDR2 SNEGSKA (reference sequence). The CDR3 runs 13 residues. V lost 1 base, J lost 5 bases, and 11 bases lay in between. The CDR3 nucleotides read TGCAGTGCTAGAGTGATGGGGCCGGAGACCCAGTACTTC. This codes for CSARVMGPETQYF.

V gene TRBV20-1 combines with J gene TRBJ1-3; maybe TRBD1 (5 bases). CDR1 is DFQATT and CDR2 is SNEGSKA in the germline V gene (reference sequence). V lost 1 base and J lost 0, with 7 bases in between. The CDR3 has 14 amino acids. The CDR3 spells CSARGGFSGNTIYF. CDR3 coding DNA: TGCAGTGCTAGAGGGGGCTTCTCTGGAAACACCATATATTTT.

About this clonotype: A much larger clone differs by one base, so this may be a read error. The genes are TRBV18 and TRBJ2-5; 12 bases match TRBD2. This CDR3 is 15 amino acids long. J gave up 11 bases and V 6 bases, and 13 bases lay outside the gene matches. Germline V gene lookup returns CDR1 KGHSH and CDR2 LQKENI. The DNA for the CDR3 is TGTGCCAGCTCGCCTGGACTAGCGGGGAGGAATGAGCAGTACTTC. This translates into CASSPGLAGRNEQYF. The entire variable domain, with the rest obtained from reference TRBV18 and TRBJ2-5, is as follows: NAGVMQNPRHLVRRRGQEARLRCSPMKGHSHVYWYRQLPEEGLKFMVYLQKENIIDESGMPKERFSAEFPKEGPSILRIQQVVRGDSAAYFCASSPGLAGRNEQYFGPGTRLLVL.

This clonotype was recorded at least ten times. V usage is TRBV27 and J usage is TRBJ1-5; 8 bases fit TRBD1. The germline V gene has CDR1 MNHEY and CDR2 SMNVEV (reference sequence). The junction had 3 bases not matched to a gene; V was cut back by 4 bases and J by 7 bases. The length of the CDR3 is 13 residues. Here the CDR3 DNA reads TGTGCCAGCAGTTCCAGGGGGCGCCAGCCCCAGCATTTT. Protein product: CASSSRGRQPQHF.

In this sample, this clonotype turned up a few times. A much larger clonotype is one base distant, so this may be a read error. This chain uses TRBV20-1 with TRBJ2-1; TRBD1 is a possible D gene (5 bases). CDR1 is DFQATT, CDR2 SNEGSKA, per germline (reference sequence). CDR3 length equals 14 residues. Trimming took 7 bases from V and 4 from J, leaving 17 bases between them. The CDR3 DNA follows: TGCAGTGTTAGGAGTGGGGCGGCATACAATGAGCAGTTCTTC. This codes for CSVRSGAAYNEQFF.

This clonotype was seen just once. V is TRBV20-1 and J is TRBJ2-5; 7 bases line up with TRBD1. Germline values: CDR1 DFQATT, CDR2 SNEGSKA (reference sequence). J lost 11 bases, V lost 3 bases, and 12 bases had no gene match. This CDR3 contains 13 residues. The CDR3 DNA reads TGCAGTGCTAGTGACGGACAGGCCGCAGAGCAGTACTTC. Its translation: CSASDGQAAEQYF.

The sample holds many counts of this clonotype. V usage is TRBV6-2 or TRBV6-3 and J usage is TRBJ1-2, with no clear D. Trimming stripped 5 bases from V and 4 bases from J, with 14 bases between. The germline gives CDR1 MNHEY, CDR2 SVGEGT. The CDR3 is 14 residues long. The CDR3: CASSDGRILYGYTF. In nucleotides, the CDR3 is TGTGCCAGCAGTGACGGACGGATACTCTATGGCTACACCTTC.